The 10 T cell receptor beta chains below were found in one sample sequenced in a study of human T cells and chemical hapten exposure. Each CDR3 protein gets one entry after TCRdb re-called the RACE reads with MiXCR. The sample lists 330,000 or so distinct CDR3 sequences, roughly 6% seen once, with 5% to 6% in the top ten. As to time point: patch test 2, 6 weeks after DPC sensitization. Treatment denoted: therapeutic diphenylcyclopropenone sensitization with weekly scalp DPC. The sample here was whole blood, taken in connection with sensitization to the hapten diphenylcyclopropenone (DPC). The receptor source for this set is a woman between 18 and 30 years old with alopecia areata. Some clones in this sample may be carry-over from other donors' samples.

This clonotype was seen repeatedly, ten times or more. The CDR3 reads CASNQGSGANVLTF. CDR3 nucleotide sequence: TGTGCCAGCAACCAAGGGTCCGGGGCCAACGTCCTGACTTTC. V gene TRBV12-3 or TRBV12-4 combines with J gene TRBJ2-6; D not resolved. Trimming removed 7 bases from V and 4 bases from J, with 11 bases in between. The CDR3 is 14 residues long.

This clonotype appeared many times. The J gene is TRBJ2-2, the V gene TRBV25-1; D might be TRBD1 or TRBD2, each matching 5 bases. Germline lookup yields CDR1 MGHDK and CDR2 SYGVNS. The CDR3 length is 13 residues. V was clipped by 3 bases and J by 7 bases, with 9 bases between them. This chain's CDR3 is CASSEGDGGELFF. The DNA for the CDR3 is TGTGCCAGCAGTGAGGGGGACGGCGGGGAGCTGTTTTTT.

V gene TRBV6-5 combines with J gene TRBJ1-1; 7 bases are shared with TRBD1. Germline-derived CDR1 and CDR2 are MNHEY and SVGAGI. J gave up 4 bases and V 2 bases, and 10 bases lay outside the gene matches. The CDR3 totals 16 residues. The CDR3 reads CASSYPTDRPGTEAFF. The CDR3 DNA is TGTGCCAGCAGTTACCCCACGGACAGGCCCGGCACTGAAGCTTTCTTT.

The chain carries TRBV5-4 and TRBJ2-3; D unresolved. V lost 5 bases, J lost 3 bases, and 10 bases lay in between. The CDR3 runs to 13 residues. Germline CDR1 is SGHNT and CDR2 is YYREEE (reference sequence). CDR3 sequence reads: CASSSLPTDTQYF. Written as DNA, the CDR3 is TGTGCCAGCAGTTCCCTACCTACAGATACGCAGTATTTT.

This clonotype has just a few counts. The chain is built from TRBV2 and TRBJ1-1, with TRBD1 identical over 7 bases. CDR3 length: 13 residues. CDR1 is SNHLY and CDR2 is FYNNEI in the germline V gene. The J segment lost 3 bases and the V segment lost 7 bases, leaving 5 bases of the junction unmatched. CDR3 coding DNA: TGTGCCAGCATGCAGGGGGTTCACACTGAAGCTTTCTTT. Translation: CASMQGVHTEAFF.

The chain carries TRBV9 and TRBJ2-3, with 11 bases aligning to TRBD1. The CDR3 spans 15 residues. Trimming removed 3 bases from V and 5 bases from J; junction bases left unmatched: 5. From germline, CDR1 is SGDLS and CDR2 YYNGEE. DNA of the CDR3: TGTGCCAGCAGCGCGATGGACAGGGGGCTAGATACGCAGTATTTT. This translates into CASSAMDRGLDTQYF. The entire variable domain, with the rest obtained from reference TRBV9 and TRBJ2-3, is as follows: DSGVTQTPKHLITATGQRVTLRCSPRSGDLSVYWYQQSLDQGLQFLIQYYNGEERAKGNILERFSAQQFPDLHSELNLSSLELGDSALYFCASSAMDRGLDTQYFGPGTRLTVL.

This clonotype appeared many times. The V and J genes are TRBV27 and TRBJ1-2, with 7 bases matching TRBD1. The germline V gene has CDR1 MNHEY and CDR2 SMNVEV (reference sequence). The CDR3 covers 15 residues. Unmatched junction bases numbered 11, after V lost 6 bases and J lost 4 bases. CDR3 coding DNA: TGTGCCAGCAGACATGACGCAGGGGGTATCTATGGCTACACCTTC. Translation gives CASRHDAGGIYGYTF.

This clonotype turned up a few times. CDR3 protein: CSARDRRGNSPLHF. CDR3 bases: TGCAGTGCTAGAGATCGGCGGGGGAATTCACCCCTCCACTTT. V gene TRBV20-1 combines with J gene TRBJ1-6; TRBD1 is a possible D gene (5 bases). Germline V lookup: CDR1 DFQATT, CDR2 SNEGSKA (reference sequence). CDR3 length equals 14 residues. V lost 0 bases, J lost 7 bases, and 10 bases lay in between.

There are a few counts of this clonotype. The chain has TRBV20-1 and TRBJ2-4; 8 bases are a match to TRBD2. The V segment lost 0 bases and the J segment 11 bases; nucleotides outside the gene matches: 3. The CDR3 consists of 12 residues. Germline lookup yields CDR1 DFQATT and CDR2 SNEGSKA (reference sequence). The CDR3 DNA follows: TGCAGTGCTAGAGATAGCGGGGCATTTCAGTACTTC. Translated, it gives CSARDSGAFQYF.

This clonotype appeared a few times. This CDR3 is CASSFGRTSTDTQYF. CDR3 bases: TGTGCCAGCAGCTTTGGGAGGACTTCCACAGATACGCAGTATTTT. This chain connects TRBV7-9 to TRBJ2-3; D perhaps matches TRBD2 (6 bases). CDR3 size: 15 residues. From germline, CDR1 is SEHNR and CDR2 FQNEAQ (reference sequence). V was shortened by 3 bases and J by 2 bases, with 12 bases between the two germline ends.